The 22 T cell receptor beta chains listed next were all sequenced from one sample in a study of T cells in tumors after PD-1 blockade. This table comes from immunoSEQ multiplex PCR, and its TCRdb copy is limited to in-frame clones, with some not included. Altogether more than 50,000 clones are present, around 72% being singletons, with the ten largest covering about 4.5%. Sequencing was performed on PBMCs, taken after anti-PD-1 treatment. The receptors originated from a human donor with basal cell carcinoma.

V usage is TRBV15 and J usage is TRBJ2-7, with 11 bases matching TRBD2. The ends lost 3 bases at V and 1 base at J; junction bases unmatched: 2. The CDR3 covers 15 residues. Per the germline V gene, CDR1 is LNHNV and CDR2 is YYDKDF (reference sequence). CDR3 sequence: CATSSGTSGSYEQYF. The CDR3 coding sequence is TGTGCCACCAGCAGTGGGACTAGCGGATCCTACGAGCAGTACTTC. The variable domain in full, completed from reference TRBV15 and TRBJ2-7, reads DAMVIQNPRYQVTQFGKPVTLSCSQTLNHNVMYWYQQKSSQAPKLLFHYYDKDFNNEADTPDNFQSRRPNTSFCFLDIRSPGLGDTAMYLCATSSGTSGSYEQYFGPGTRLTVT.

The table lists this clone with a count of one. V is TRBV2 and J is TRBJ1-1; no clear D gene. Germline V gives CDR1 SNHLY, CDR2 FYNNEI. This CDR3 is 14 amino acids long. V lost 8 bases to trimming and J lost 1 base, with 14 bases between them. The CDR3 loop is CASVRVYGNTEAFF. The DNA for the CDR3 is TGTGCCAGCGTAAGGGTTTACGGGAACACTGAAGCTTTCTTT.

The chain links TRBV5-4 to TRBJ2-1; 11 bases are a match to TRBD2. Germline trimming cut 3 bases from V and 6 bases from J; bases unmatched to any gene: 8. The CDR3 loop spans 16 amino acids. Germline V CDR1 and CDR2: SGHNT, YYREEE (reference sequence). The CDR3 protein is CASSSLPSGGLNEQFF. The CDR3 DNA reads TGTGCCAGCAGCTCTCTCCCTAGCGGGGGGCTCAATGAGCAGTTCTTC. Variable domain in full (rest from reference TRBV5-4 and TRBJ2-1): ETGVTQSPTHLIKTRGQQVTLRCSSQSGHNTVSWYQQALGQGPQFIFQYYREEENGRGNFPPRFSGLQFPNYSSELNVNALELDDSALYLCASSSLPSGGLNEQFFGPGTRLTVL.

V is TRBV6-4 and J is TRBJ1-6; 7 nucleotides match TRBD1. Germline lookup yields CDR1 MRHNA and CDR2 SNTAGT. This CDR3 has 15 amino acids. V lost 7 bases to trimming and J lost 8 bases; unmatched junction nucleotides: 11. CDR3 nucleotide sequence: TGTGCCAGCATCCCGATAAGACAGGGTGATTCACCCCTCCACTTT. It is translated as CASIPIRQGDSPLHF.

The V and J genes are TRBV7-9 and TRBJ2-1; 10 positions agree with TRBD1. V was pared by 2 bases and J by 5 bases, with 6 bases of the junction left unmatched. CDR1 SEHNR and CDR2 FQNEAQ come from the germline V gene (reference sequence). The CDR3 is 16 residues long. Here the CDR3 reads CASSLTDRGQHNEQFF. The CDR3, as DNA: TGTGCCAGCAGCTTAACAGACAGGGGGCAACACAATGAGCAGTTCTTC.

The V and J genes are TRBV19 and TRBJ2-7; possibly TRBD1 for D (5 bases). V lost 3 bases and J 3 bases, leaving 9 bases between the germline ends. CDR3 length equals 13 residues. CDR1 is LNHDA and CDR2 is SQIVND in the germline V gene (reference sequence). The CDR3 protein is CASSIIQGYEQYF. CDR3 in DNA: TGTGCCAGTAGTATCATCCAGGGCTACGAGCAGTACTTC.

V usage is TRBV7-9 and J usage is TRBJ2-7; the D gene is possibly TRBD2 (6 bases). Trimming removed 7 bases at V and 3 bases at J, with 13 bases between. Germline V gives CDR1 SEHNR, CDR2 FQNEAQ (reference sequence). The CDR3 totals 13 residues. The CDR3 protein is CASTGTESYEQYF. CDR3 bases: TGTGCCAGCACCGGGACTGAGAGCTACGAGCAGTACTTC.

This chain connects TRBV11-3 to TRBJ2-1; D perhaps matches TRBD1 (7 bases). The CDR3 length is 16 residues. The V gene's germline CDR1 is SGHNT and CDR2 YENEEA. The V and J ends lost 2 bases and 9 bases respectively, with 20 bases between them. DNA for the CDR3: TGTGCCAGCAGCTTAACCCGAATCGACAGGGAGGCTGAGCAGTTCTTC. Translating it yields CASSLTRIDREAEQFF.

This chain uses TRBV2 with TRBJ1-5; D gene ambiguous. Germline-derived CDR1 and CDR2 are SNHLY and FYNNEI. The CDR3 totals 13 residues. Deletions cut 7 bases from V and 0 bases from J, with 7 bases between. The CDR3 loop is CASTQDSNQPQHF. Written as DNA, the CDR3 is TGTGCCAGCACCCAGGATAGCAATCAGCCCCAGCATTTT.

The chain is built from TRBV6-5 and TRBJ1-1, with D tentatively TRBD1 (5 bases). Germline-derived CDR1 and CDR2 are MNHEY and SVGAGI. The length of the CDR3 is 13 residues. Trimming pared 7 bases from V and 1 base from J, leaving 10 bases between. The CDR3 DNA sequence: TGTGCCAGCACCTGGGACGGGAACACTGAAGCTTTCTTT. Its protein product is CASTWDGNTEAFF.

This clone showed up just a few times. V usage is TRBV14 and J usage is TRBJ2-1; 7 bases match TRBD1. The CDR3 is made up of 17 amino acids. Germline lookup yields CDR1 SGHDN and CDR2 FVKESK. J gave up 0 bases and V 4 bases, and 9 bases lay outside the gene matches. The CDR3 bases are TGTGCCAGCAGCCGATCCACAGGGGCGGGCTCCTACAATGAGCAGTTCTTC. It translates to CASSRSTGAGSYNEQFF.

The genes are TRBV9 and TRBJ1-1, with 7 positions matching TRBD1. Trimming removed 0 bases from V and 5 bases from J; junction bases left unmatched: 1. Germline V gives CDR1 SGDLS, CDR2 YYNGEE. The CDR3 covers 13 residues. Written as DNA, the CDR3 is TGTGCCAGCAGCGTAGACAGGGGAACTGAAGCTTTCTTT. This translates into CASSVDRGTEAFF.

J is TRBJ2-3 and V is TRBV18; 9 bases fit TRBD1. Germline CDR1 is KGHSH and CDR2 is LQKENI. The V segment lost 3 bases and the J segment 4 bases; nucleotides outside the gene matches: 5. This CDR3 has 15 residues. CDR3 amino acids: CASSPARQGADTQYF. The CDR3 bases are TGTGCCAGCTCACCGGCGAGACAGGGGGCAGATACGCAGTATTTT.

The CDR3 spells CASSPVRISTDTQYF. CDR3 nucleotide sequence: TGTGCCAGCAGCCCCGTAAGAATAAGCACAGATACGCAGTATTTT. V and J are TRBV13 and TRBJ2-3; D is undetermined. CDR1 and CDR2 from the germline V gene are PRHDT and FYEKMQ (reference sequence). V was shortened by 5 bases and J by 0 bases, with 12 bases between the two germline ends. The CDR3 has 15 residues.

The chain carries TRBV28 and TRBJ2-7, with D perhaps given as TRBD1 or TRBD2 (5 bases each). CDR3 length: 13 amino acids. CDR1 and CDR2 from the germline V gene are MDHEN and SYDVKM. The V gene lost 11 bases and the J gene lost 7 bases, with 21 bases spanning the gap. The CDR3 bases are TGTGCCTCATCAGTCTTTAGGGGACGGGAGCAGTACTTC. Translated, it gives CASSVFRGREQYF.

The table lists this clone with a few counts. A read error may account for a junction end that differs from germline. In DNA form, the CDR3 reads TGTGCTAGCAGCTTAGCCGGACAGGGGAAGACCGGGGAGCTGTTTTTT. It is translated as CASSLAGQGKTGELFF. The V call is TRBV7-7, the J call TRBJ2-2, with 9 bases identical to TRBD1. This CDR3 spans 16 amino acids. CDR1 SSHAT and CDR2 FNYEAQ come from the germline V gene (reference sequence).

This clone was seen a few times. The V call is TRBV6-5, the J call TRBJ1-1, with TRBD1 matching over 9 bases. J lost 0 bases, V lost 6 bases, and 2 bases had no gene match. Germline CDR1 MNHEY, CDR2 SVGAGI. CDR3 size: 14 residues. The CDR3 region is CASRGTGLNTEAFF. The CDR3 region has the DNA TGTGCCAGCAGGGGGACAGGGCTGAACACTGAAGCTTTCTTT.

The chain links TRBV6-4 to TRBJ2-1; 11 bases line up with TRBD2. CDR3 size: 16 residues. Losses at the gene ends were 10 bases for V and 5 bases for J; bases not matched to a gene: 13. In germline, CDR1 is MRHNA, CDR2 SNTAGT. Here the CDR3 DNA reads TGTGCCAACTTGCCTCTCCTAGCGGGGGGAAACAATGAGCAGTTCTTC. Translation gives CANLPLLAGGNNEQFF.

This clone was detected only a few times. The V gene is TRBV5-1, the J gene TRBJ1-1; no clear D. The CDR3 is made up of 13 amino acids. Trimming left V 4 bases short and J 3 bases short, with 10 bases between. From germline, CDR1 is SGHRS and CDR2 YFSETQ. For the CDR3, the DNA is TGCGCCAGCAGCCTGACGGGCTACACTGAAGCTTTCTTT. Amino acids: CASSLTGYTEAFF.

The V and J genes are TRBV7-8 and TRBJ1-5; D possibly corresponds to TRBD1 (5 bases). CDR3 length equals 14 residues. Looked up from germline, CDR1 is SGHVS and CDR2 is FQNEAQ. V was shortened by 1 base and J by 6 bases, with 10 bases between the two germline ends. In nucleotides, the CDR3 is TGTGCCAGCAGCTTAGGGCCAGGGATTCAGCCCCAGCATTTT. Its translation is CASSLGPGIQPQHF.

The genes are TRBV6-5 and TRBJ1-5; TRBD1 might be the D (5 bases). The CDR3 sequence is 15 residues long. V lost 2 bases to trimming and J lost 3 bases, with 11 bases between them. Germline CDR1 is MNHEY and CDR2 is SVGAGI. CDR3 nucleotide sequence: TGTGCCAGCAGTTACGCGGCAGGGAACAATCAGCCCCAGCATTTT. Protein: CASSYAAGNNQPQHF.

This clone was detected once. V usage is TRBV20-1 and J usage is TRBJ2-3, with 7 bases lining up with TRBD2. This CDR3 is 15 amino acids long. Germline lookup yields CDR1 DFQATT and CDR2 SNEGSKA (reference sequence). V lost 3 bases and J lost 6; bases outside the gene matches: 12. CDR3 in amino acids: CSASFRAGIPDTQYF. The CDR3 DNA reads as TGCAGTGCTAGTTTTCGAGCGGGGATCCCGGATACGCAGTATTTT.